These 10 T cell receptor beta chains came from one sample sequenced in a study of T cell responses to AZD1222 COVID-19 vaccine. TCRdb keeps only in-frame clones here, not all; method: immunoSEQ multiplex PCR. The sample holds tens of thousands of clones; 85% to 90% are singletons and the top ten take 9.5% to 13%. This specimen was peripheral blood, taken on day 0 of AZD1222 vaccination. These receptors were taken from an adult in good health.

This clone has more than one count but fewer than ten. The J gene is TRBJ1-2, the V gene TRBV18, with D maybe TRBD1 (6 bases). The V gene lost 1 base and the J gene lost 3 bases, with 15 bases spanning the gap. CDR3 length: 16 amino acids. CDR1 KGHSH and CDR2 LQKENI come from the germline V gene. For the CDR3, the DNA is TGTGCCAGCTCACCACAGAAAACAGGGTCTGACTATGGCTACACCTTC. This sequence encodes CASSPQKTGSDYGYTF.

The V call is TRBV19, the J call TRBJ1-4; D is unclear. The germline gives CDR1 LNHDA, CDR2 SQIVND (reference sequence). Trimming took off 4 bases at V and 7 bases at J, with 16 bases between the two ends. The length of the CDR3 is 15 residues. The CDR3 is CASSTPGVVSEKLFF. The CDR3 nucleotides read TGTGCCAGTAGTACCCCGGGCGTGGTGAGTGAAAAACTGTTTTTT. The full variable domain, in which reference TRBV19 and TRBJ1-4 provide the parts outside the CDR3, is DGGITQSPKYLFRKEGQNVTLSCEQNLNHDAMYWYRQDPGQGLRLIYYSQIVNDFQKGDIAEGYSVSREKKESFPLTVTSAQKNPTAFYLCASSTPGVVSEKLFFGSGTQLSVL.

This clone was observed a single time. CDR3 protein: CASSETSGGPSDTQYF. DNA for the CDR3: TGTGCCAGCAGCGAAACTAGCGGGGGCCCGTCGGATACGCAGTATTTT. The chain joins TRBV3-1 (or the pseudogene TRBV3-2) to TRBJ2-3, with 11 bases matching TRBD2. This CDR3 has 16 amino acids. Germline CDR1 LGHDT, CDR2 YNNKEL (reference sequence). The ends lost 5 bases at V and 6 bases at J; junction bases unmatched: 10.

This sequence joins TRBV2 and TRBJ2-5, with D possibly TRBD2 on 6 matching bases. The germline V and J ends were trimmed by 2 bases and 5 bases, with 9 bases remaining between them. The CDR3 spans 13 residues. CDR1 and CDR2 (germline): SNHLY, FYNNEI. The CDR3 nucleotides read TGTGCCAGCAGTGAAAGGGCGGGGGAGACCCAGTACTTC. Translation gives CASSERAGETQYF. Full variable domain (remainder filled in from reference TRBV2 and TRBJ2-5): EPEVTQTPSHQVTQMGQEVILRCVPISNHLYFYWYRQILGQKVEFLVSFYNNEISEKSEIFDDQFSVERPDGSNFTLKIRSTKLEDSAMYFCASSERAGETQYFGPGTRLLVL.

The chain has TRBV7-2 and TRBJ2-2; D possibly corresponds to TRBD2 (5 bases). Trimming took 5 bases from V and 0 from J, leaving 13 bases between them. The CDR3 is made up of 16 amino acids. Per the germline V gene, CDR1 is SGHTA and CDR2 is FQGNSA. The CDR3: CASSPTEAANTGELFF. The DNA for the CDR3 is TGTGCCAGCAGCCCGACGGAGGCCGCGAACACCGGGGAGCTGTTTTTT. The full variable domain, in which reference TRBV7-2 and TRBJ2-2 provide the parts outside the CDR3, is GAGVSQSPSNKVTEKGKDVELRCDPISGHTALYWYRQSLGQGLEFLIYFQGNSAPDKSGLPSDRFSAERTGGSVSTLTIQRTQQEDSAVYLCASSPTEAANTGELFFGEGSRLTVL.

J is TRBJ1-5 and V is TRBV7-2, with TRBD1 matching 9 bases. The CDR3 runs to 14 residues. In germline, CDR1 is SGHTA, CDR2 FQGNSA. Trimming cost V 8 bases and J 5 bases; bases outside gene matches: 7. DNA of the CDR3: TGTGCCAGCTCCCGGGACAGGGCCTATCAGCCCCAGCATTTT. Encoded protein: CASSRDRAYQPQHF.

J is TRBJ2-1 and V is TRBV6-5, with a weak D call TRBD1 (6 bases). Germline CDR1 and CDR2: MNHEY and SVGAGI. V shed 6 bases and J shed 9 bases, with 18 bases lying between them. The CDR3 sequence is 14 residues long. The CDR3 reads CASRTGTTITEQFF. The DNA of the CDR3 is TGTGCCAGCAGAACCGGGACAACTATCACTGAGCAGTTCTTC.

This clone was detected once. The chain carries TRBV29-1 and TRBJ2-7; 8 bases line up with TRBD1. The length of the CDR3 is 12 residues. With V trimmed by 5 bases and J by 2 bases, 2 bases remained unmatched. The V gene's germline CDR1 is SQVTM and CDR2 ANQGSEA. This chain's CDR3 is CSVRTGTYEQYF. The CDR3 DNA sequence: TGCAGCGTTAGGACAGGGACCTACGAGCAGTACTTC.

The rearrangement joins TRBV10-2 to TRBJ1-1; D gene uncertain. V lost 0 bases and J lost 2, with 10 bases in between. Per germline, CDR1 WSHSY and CDR2 SAAADI. The CDR3 is 15 amino acids. In DNA form, the CDR3 reads TGCGCCAGCAGTGAGTCCTCAGCCCCAAACACTGAAGCTTTCTTT. The encoded protein is CASSESSAPNTEAFF.

The gene calls are TRBV5-1 and TRBJ1-3; D gene ambiguous. V was cut by 0 bases and J by 7 bases, with 11 bases left in between. Germline V gene data show CDR1 as SGHRS and CDR2 as YFSETQ. This CDR3 has 14 residues. The CDR3: CASSLAAGRNTIYF. CDR3 bases: TGCGCCAGCAGCTTGGCCGCCGGACGCAACACCATATATTTT.